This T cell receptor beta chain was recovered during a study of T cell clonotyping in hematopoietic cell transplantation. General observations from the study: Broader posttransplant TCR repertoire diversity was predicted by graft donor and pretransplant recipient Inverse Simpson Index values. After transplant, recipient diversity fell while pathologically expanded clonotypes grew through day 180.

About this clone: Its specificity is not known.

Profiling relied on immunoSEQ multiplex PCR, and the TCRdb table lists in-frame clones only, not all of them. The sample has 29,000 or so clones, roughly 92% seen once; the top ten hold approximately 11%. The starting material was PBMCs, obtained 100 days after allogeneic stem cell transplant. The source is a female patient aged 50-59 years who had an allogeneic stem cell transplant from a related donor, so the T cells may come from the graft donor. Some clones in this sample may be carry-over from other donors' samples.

CDR3 nucleotides: TGTGCCAGCAGTTTGACCCCTGGCCTGAACACTGAAGCTTTCTTT. Its translation is CASSLTPGLNTEAFF. The rearrangement links TRBV27 to TRBJ1-1; the D is unclear. Germline V gene sequence: CDR1 MNHEY, CDR2 SMNVEV (reference sequence). The CDR3 has 15 amino acids. Trimming left V 3 bases short and J 0 bases short, with 11 bases between.